This T cell receptor (beta chain) was retrieved from a study of blood T cell repertoires in COVID-19. The authors' processing: Reference gene primers were amplified, and this amplification served to estimate nucleated cell counts. Measured with immunoSEQ multiplex PCR; TCRdb has only the in-frame clones, and not every one. For V, J and clone size, that table is used; D and trimming come from the DNA. The sample lists 200,000 to 250,000 clones, 65% to 90% occurring once. The CDR3 is 14 residues long. The junction had 2 bases not matched to a gene; V was cut back by 2 bases and J by 5 bases. The germline V gene has CDR1 SGHDN and CDR2 FVKESK.

Sequenced input: peripheral blood. The chain joins TRBV14 to TRBJ2-2; 7 positions match TRBD2. The clonotype originates from a man aged 50-60 years with acute or convalescent COVID-19. This CDR3 is CASSQLGGTGELFF. The CDR3, as DNA: TGTGCCAGCAGCCAACTGGGGGGGACCGGGGAGCTGTTTTTT.